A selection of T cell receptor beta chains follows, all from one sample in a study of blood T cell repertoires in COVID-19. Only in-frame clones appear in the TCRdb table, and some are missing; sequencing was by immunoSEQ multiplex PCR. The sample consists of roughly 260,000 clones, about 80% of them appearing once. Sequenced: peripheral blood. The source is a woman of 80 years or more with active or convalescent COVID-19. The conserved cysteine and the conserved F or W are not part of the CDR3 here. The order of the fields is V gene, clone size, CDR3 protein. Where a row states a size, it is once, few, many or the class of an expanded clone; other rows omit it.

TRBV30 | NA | AWTGQGGSPLH
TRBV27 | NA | ASRTGTGSSYEQY
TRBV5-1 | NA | ASSTGQTSDTQY
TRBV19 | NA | ASSTSSGYGYT
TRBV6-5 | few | ASSFTGTNSPLH
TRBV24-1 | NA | APPRGGGEQY
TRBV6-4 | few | ASSVLWGDDEQY
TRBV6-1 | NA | ASSEPASAY
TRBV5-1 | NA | ASSLGQRAGQETQY
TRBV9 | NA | ASSVGPSPMTYEQY
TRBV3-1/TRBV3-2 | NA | ASSPSFAADTQY
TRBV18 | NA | ASSPPGGGANYGYT
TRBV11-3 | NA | ASSLVGGARTEAF
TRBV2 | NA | ASYRGGPYEQY
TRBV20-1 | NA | SARRIEKAF
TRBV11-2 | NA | ASSLGAGQGYGYT
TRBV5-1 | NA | ASSSPGLSGDTQY
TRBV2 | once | ASCRDRQQETQY
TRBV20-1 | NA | SASETPPYEQY
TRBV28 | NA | ASRQGDGGYT
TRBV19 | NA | ASSDTGGGYGYT